This entry lists 13 T cell receptor beta chains sequenced from one sample in a study of blood T cell repertoires in COVID-19. Here immunoSEQ multiplex PCR was the method, and the copy in TCRdb shows in-frame clones only, minus some. The profile shows 400,000 to 550,000 clones, around 90% of them singletons. Sequenced material: PBMCs or T cells enriched from blood (not recorded which). The receptor source for this set is a woman between 18 and 29 years old with acute COVID-19.

A single count supports this clone. V gene TRBV27 combines with J gene TRBJ2-7; possible D gene TRBD1, 5 bases. This CDR3 has 14 residues. Germline lookup yields CDR1 MNHEY and CDR2 SMNVEV (reference sequence). V lost 2 bases, J lost 4 bases, and 12 bases lay in between. The CDR3 DNA reads TGTGCCAGCAGTTTAGGCAGGGAATCGTACGAGCAGTACTTC. Translation gives CASSLGRESYEQYF.

This clone was detected many times. Other DNA sequences in this specimen translate into the identical CDR3. This rearrangement joins TRBV6-1 to TRBJ1-5, with 8 bases lining up with TRBD1. Looked up from germline, CDR1 is MNHNS and CDR2 is SASEGT. The CDR3 is 15 residues long. V lost 1 base, J lost 3 bases, and 2 bases stayed unmatched. CDR3 sequence: CASSEVQGVNQPQHF. CDR3 nucleotide sequence: TGTGCCAGCAGTGAAGTACAGGGGGTCAATCAGCCCCAGCATTTT.

The chain carries TRBV28 and TRBJ2-7, with D perhaps matching TRBD1 (5 bases). Per germline, CDR1 MDHEN and CDR2 SYDVKM. The CDR3 is made up of 15 amino acids. Deletions cut 4 bases from V and 5 bases from J, with 18 bases between. The CDR3 nucleotides read TGTGCCAGCAGTTACTCGACAGTCATACTCGACGAGCAGTACTTC. Protein: CASSYSTVILDEQYF.

V and J are TRBV18 and TRBJ1-5; the match to TRBD1 covers 8 bases. CDR1 and CDR2 (germline): KGHSH, LQKENI. The length of the CDR3 is 15 residues. Trimming cost V 4 bases and J 6 bases; bases outside gene matches: 8. CDR3 sequence (DNA): TGTGCCAGCTCACAGGACAGGGAGTCGGGTCAGCCCCAGCATTTT. It yields the protein CASSQDRESGQPQHF. The variable domain in full, completed from reference TRBV18 and TRBJ1-5, reads NAGVMQNPRHLVRRRGQEARLRCSPMKGHSHVYWYRQLPEEGLKFMVYLQKENIIDESGMPKERFSAEFPKEGPSILRIQQVVRGDSAAYFCASSQDRESGQPQHFGDGTRLSIL.

This clone was detected once. The gene calls are TRBV28 and TRBJ2-7; D perhaps matches TRBD1 (6 bases). Germline CDR1 MDHEN, CDR2 SYDVKM. The V end lost 9 bases, the J end lost 6 bases, and 21 bases lay between the germline ends. The CDR3 loop spans 14 amino acids. CDR3 in amino acids: CASTPGHKPGEQYF. The CDR3 bases are TGTGCCAGTACACCGGGACATAAGCCAGGCGAGCAGTACTTC. Full variable domain (missing parts from reference TRBV28 and TRBJ2-7): DVKVTQSSRYLVKRTGEKVFLECVQDMDHENMFWYRQDPGLGLRLIYFSYDVKMKEKGDIPEGYSVSREKKERFSLILESASTNQTSMYLCASTPGHKPGEQYFGPGTRLTVT.

This chain joins TRBV4-1 and TRBJ2-7, with a weak D call TRBD2 (6 bases). Germline lookup yields CDR1 MGHRA and CDR2 YSYEKL. The CDR3 is made up of 13 amino acids. The V and J ends lost 1 base and 3 bases respectively, with 7 bases between them. The CDR3 region has the DNA TGCGCCAGCAGCCAAGGGAGGGACTACGAGCAGTACTTC. The encoded protein is CASSQGRDYEQYF.

The J gene is TRBJ1-4, the V gene TRBV2, with a tentative D call TRBD1 (6 bases). Deletions cut 6 bases from V and 8 bases from J, with 16 bases between. Germline CDR1 SNHLY, CDR2 FYNNEI. The CDR3 is 14 amino acids. This CDR3 is CASRLPGQEEKLFF. The CDR3 DNA reads as TGTGCCAGCAGGCTGCCGGGACAAGAGGAAAAACTGTTTTTT.

V usage is TRBV7-2 and J usage is TRBJ1-1; maybe TRBD1 (5 bases). The germline gives CDR1 SGHTA, CDR2 FQGNSA. With 2 bases removed from V and 4 bases from J, the gap between germline ends came to 14 bases. The CDR3 is made up of 15 amino acids. The CDR3 nucleotides read TGTGCCAGCAGCTTATTACAGACGGGGGGCACTGAAGCTTTCTTT. Translating gives CASSLLQTGGTEAFF.

V is TRBV3-1 (or the pseudogene TRBV3-2) and J is TRBJ1-4; a weak D match, TRBD1 (5 bases). CDR3 size: 16 residues. With 4 bases removed from V and 8 bases from J, the gap between germline ends came to 20 bases. Germline V CDR1 and CDR2: LGHDT, YNNKEL (reference sequence). Written as DNA, the CDR3 is TGTGCCAGCAGCCGGGGCGTGGCGGGGGACCGAGAAAAACTGTTTTTT. Translated: CASSRGVAGDREKLFF.

V usage is TRBV19 and J usage is TRBJ1-6; 9 nucleotides agree with TRBD1. J lost 5 bases, V lost 6 bases, and 8 bases had no gene match. The CDR3 runs 16 residues. Germline CDR1 LNHDA, CDR2 SQIVND (reference sequence). The CDR3 spells CASRSLQGADNSPLHF. CDR3 bases: TGTGCCAGTAGGAGTTTACAGGGGGCAGATAATTCACCCCTCCACTTT. The whole variable domain, remainder taken from reference TRBV19 and TRBJ1-6, is DGGITQSPKYLFRKEGQNVTLSCEQNLNHDAMYWYRQDPGQGLRLIYYSQIVNDFQKGDIAEGYSVSREKKESFPLTVTSAQKNPTAFYLCASRSLQGADNSPLHFGNGTRLTVT.

V gene TRBV2 combines with J gene TRBJ1-5; D is perhaps TRBD1 (5 bases). Germline values: CDR1 SNHLY, CDR2 FYNNEI. There are 13 residues in the CDR3. Trimming pared 5 bases from V and 7 bases from J, leaving 12 bases between. CDR3 sequence reads: CASSIQGWQPQHF. CDR3 in DNA: TGTGCCAGCAGTATCCAGGGTTGGCAGCCCCAGCATTTT.

The chain employs TRBV2 and TRBJ2-4; D is unclear. The ends were cut back, 4 bases at V and 9 bases at J, with 13 bases in the middle. Germline V gene sequence: CDR1 SNHLY, CDR2 FYNNEI. There are 13 residues in the CDR3. The CDR3 DNA reads TGTGCCAGCAGTGTACTACCCCTTAGCATTCAGTACTTC. Translating it yields CASSVLPLSIQYF.

The chain joins TRBV6-5 to TRBJ2-3; D gene uncertain. Germline CDR1 is MNHEY and CDR2 is SVGAGI. Trimming removed 0 bases from V and 4 bases from J, with 11 bases in between. CDR3 length equals 15 residues. CDR3 loop: CASSYSARLADTQYF. DNA for the CDR3: TGTGCCAGCAGTTACTCAGCCCGATTGGCAGATACGCAGTATTTT.